Reported below is one T cell receptor beta chain. Its antigen specificity is not known. No qualities accompany the bases; no much larger clone lies one base away. The sample originates from a study of blood T cell repertoires in COVID-19 (TCRdb year 2020). Concerning the study at large: The collaborator samples originated in the United States, Italy and Spain and spanned the acute and convalescent phases of COVID-19. The prospective study material was composed of cDNA or gDNA derived from T cells, B-cell-depleted T cells, or PBMCs. The dataset comprised deeply sampled blood TCRbeta repertoires from subjects exposed to, actively infected with, or recovered from COVID-19. The repertoires were made available in a free public database intended to serve as a resource for research on the immune response to SARS-CoV-2. Samples were obtained from the ongoing ImmuneRACE study (first 160 participants) and from 1,200 or so subjects provided by 6 global collaborators. Nearly every sample came with metadata listing a de-identified subject ID, COVID-19 status, age in years and sex. HLA class I and class II types, where available, came from metadata supplied by the sample provider rather than from assay-based typing.

Each collaborating institution followed its own protocols to collect whole blood in K2EDTA tubes. Collaborator samples were shipped for TCRbeta analysis as frozen whole blood, isolated PBMCs, or DNA extracted from either sample type. On the study overall, not on this receptor specifically: The amount of clinical and demographic metadata varied by source and participant and was provided uncurated.

TCRbeta CDR3 regions were amplified from genomic DNA by means of the immunoSEQ Assay, a bias-controlled multiplex PCR. The paper's data handling went like this. The number of nucleated cells in each sample was estimated from the amplification of reference gene primers within the assay. To quantify the absolute abundance of each unique TCRbeta CDR3 rearrangement, sequence reads were collapsed and filtered. For each sample, productive Simpson clonality was calculated by taking the square root of Simpson's diversity index across productive rearrangements. TCRdb holds this immuneACCESS table with in-frame rearrangements only. Some clones are missing; in checked studies, unresolved V genes explain under half, and the rest has no known cause. That table gives V, J and clone size, and the DNA gave D and trimming. Here the sample has about 230,000 clones; roughly 80% occur a single time. The ten largest make up roughly 7.9% of the sample.

The receptor was derived from a woman of 80 years or more with acute or convalescent COVID-19. Sequenced material: peripheral blood.

The CDR3 protein is CASSATGGLNQPQHF. The nucleotide sequence reads TGTGCCAGCAGCGCGACAGGGGGCCTCAATCAGCCCCAGCATTTT. Rearrangement joined TRBV2 to TRBJ1-5, and 10 bases in between align with TRBD1. Trimming takes 6 bases off V and 3 bases off J; junction bases not matched to a gene: 5. From the cysteine through the phenylalanine, the CDR3 covers 15 amino acids. The sequence is cut down to CDR3 DNA, 45 bases in frame from base 1. The germline V gene gives CDR1 as SNHLY and CDR2 as FYNNEI. With all but the CDR3 taken from the reference TRBV2 and TRBJ1-5 genes, the full variable domain is: EPEVTQTPSHQVTQMGQEVILRCVPISNHLYFYWYRQILGQKVEFLVSFYNNEISEKSEIFDDQFSVERPDGSNFTLKIRSTKLEDSAMYFCASSATGGLNQPQHFGDGTRLSIL.